The 22 T cell receptor beta chains below were found in one sample sequenced in a study of T cell responses to AZD1222 COVID-19 vaccine. The table came from immunoSEQ multiplex PCR; TCRdb's copy has only in-frame clones and leaves some out. The top ten hold about 1.2% of the sample, which has under 200,000 clones, 92% seen once. The input for sequencing was peripheral blood, taken on day 0 of AZD1222 vaccination. All receptors come from an adult in good health.

This clone showed up just once. The CDR3 loop is CASSDWRPSTDTQYF. DNA for the CDR3: TGTGCCAGCAGTGATTGGAGGCCGTCCACAGATACGCAGTATTTT. This chain joins TRBV2 and TRBJ2-3, with D perhaps TRBD2 (5 bases). Germline CDR1 SNHLY, CDR2 FYNNEI. V was trimmed by 3 bases and J by 2 bases, leaving 12 bases between them. This CDR3 has 15 amino acids.

The genes are TRBV30 and TRBJ1-3; the match to TRBD1 covers 7 bases. The V gene's germline CDR1 is GTSNPN and CDR2 SVGIG (reference sequence). This CDR3 has 14 amino acids. With V trimmed by 4 bases and J by 0 bases, 3 bases remained unmatched. The CDR3 DNA sequence: TGTGCCTGGACTCAGGGGGTCTCTGGAAACACCATATATTTT. As protein: CAWTQGVSGNTIYF.

The chain couples TRBV7-9 to TRBJ1-1; D unresolved. The CDR3 has 12 residues. V shed 1 base and J shed 3 bases, with 3 bases lying between them. The germline gives CDR1 SEHNR, CDR2 FQNEAQ (reference sequence). The CDR3 loop is CASSLGYTEAFF. CDR3 coding DNA: TGTGCCAGCAGCTTAGGGTACACTGAAGCTTTCTTT.

This chain joins TRBV11-2 and TRBJ1-1; no definite D call. V was pared by 5 bases and J by 4 bases, with 8 bases between. This CDR3 has 12 amino acids. Germline V gene data show CDR1 as SGHAT and CDR2 as FQNNGV. For the CDR3, the DNA is TGTGCCAGCAGCAGGACTGGCACTGAAGCTTTCTTT. The encoded protein is CASSRTGTEAFF. The full variable domain, in which reference TRBV11-2 and TRBJ1-1 provide the parts outside the CDR3, is EAGVAQSPRYKIIEKRQSVAFWCNPISGHATLYWYQQILGQGPKLLIQFQNNGVVDDSQLPKDRFSAERLKGVDSTLKIQPAKLEDSAVYLCASSRTGTEAFFGQGTRLTVV.

The chain employs TRBV30 and TRBJ1-2; no definite D call. Between the trimmed V and J ends, which lost 0 bases and 12 bases, there was a span of 23 bases. The CDR3 runs to 15 residues. Germline lookup yields CDR1 GTSNPN and CDR2 SVGIG (reference sequence). CDR3 amino acids: CAWSVSARGPTADTF. The CDR3 nucleotides are TGTGCCTGGAGTGTCTCGGCAAGAGGACCGACCGCCGACACCTTC.

The rearrangement uses TRBV12-5 and TRBJ1-5; D might be TRBD1 (5 bases). Trimming took 6 bases from V and 6 from J, leaving 9 bases between them. This CDR3 has 12 residues. Germline assignment: CDR1 LGHNT and CDR2 FRNRAP. CDR3: CASGQGGQPQHF. The CDR3 region has the DNA TGTGCTAGTGGGCAGGGAGGTCAGCCCCAGCATTTT. The whole variable domain, remainder taken from reference TRBV12-5 and TRBJ1-5, is DARVTQTPRHKVTEMGQEVTMRCQPILGHNTVFWYRQTMMQGLELLAYFRNRAPLDDSGMPKDRFSAEMPDATLATLKIQPSEPRDSAVYFCASGQGGQPQHFGDGTRLSIL.

This clone was found a few times. The V and J genes are TRBV7-8 and TRBJ1-3; 7 positions match TRBD1. Germline loops: CDR1 SGHVS, CDR2 FQNEAQ. The trim removed 3 bases at V and 1 base at J, leaving 9 bases unmatched. The CDR3 covers 17 residues. The CDR3 loop is CASSFSWDSVSGNTIYF. The CDR3 DNA sequence: TGTGCCAGCAGCTTCTCCTGGGACAGCGTATCTGGAAACACCATATATTTT.

The V call is TRBV28, the J call TRBJ2-5, with 14 bases lining up with TRBD2. Germline assignment: CDR1 MDHEN and CDR2 SYDVKM. With 5 bases clipped from V and 5 bases from J, the junction kept 7 bases outside the gene matches. This CDR3 comprises 16 residues. The CDR3 spells CASSLGLAGGRETQYF. The CDR3 DNA reads TGTGCCAGCAGTCTTGGACTAGCGGGGGGCAGGGAGACCCAGTACTTC.

This chain uses TRBV27 with TRBJ1-4; D remains unclear. Germline assignment: CDR1 MNHEY and CDR2 SMNVEV (reference sequence). This CDR3 is built from 15 residues. V was cut by 7 bases and J by 0 bases, with 12 bases left in between. CDR3 nucleotide sequence: TGTGCCAGCACCCCTGTGGGAGCAACTAATGAAAAACTGTTTTTT. Amino acids: CASTPVGATNEKLFF.

The chain links TRBV27 to TRBJ1-4; tentatively, D is TRBD1 (5 bases). Germline loops: CDR1 MNHEY, CDR2 SMNVEV (reference sequence). Trimming took 6 bases from V and 5 from J, leaving 19 bases between them. The CDR3 extends over 16 amino acids. DNA for the CDR3: TGTGCCAGCAGAACCATAACGGGACGGGGGAATGAAAAACTGTTTTTT. Its protein is CASRTITGRGNEKLFF.

J is TRBJ1-5 and V is TRBV12-3 or TRBV12-4; D possibly corresponds to TRBD1 (6 bases). Trimming removed 3 bases from V and 7 bases from J, with 10 bases in between. The CDR3 contains 13 residues. The CDR3 here is CASSFEGGQPQHF. The CDR3 nucleotides are TGTGCCAGCAGTTTTGAGGGGGGCCAGCCCCAGCATTTT.

This clone came up many times. The chain joins TRBV7-9 to TRBJ1-6; 7 bases align to TRBD1. The CDR3 has 16 amino acids. V gave up 1 base and J gave up 6 bases; unmatched junction bases: 6. Germline V gene lookup returns CDR1 SEHNR and CDR2 FQNEAQ (reference sequence). The CDR3 here is CASSLGPGGGNSPLHF. CDR3 bases: TGTGCCAGCAGCTTAGGCCCAGGGGGAGGTAATTCACCCCTCCACTTT.

CDR3 DNA sequence: TGTGCCAGCAGCAACCGGGACAGTGGAAACACCATATATTTT. It is translated as CASSNRDSGNTIYF. This chain joins TRBV7-9 and TRBJ1-3, with 7 bases aligning to TRBD1. The germline CDR1 and CDR2 sequences are SEHNR and FQNEAQ (reference sequence). Trimming cost V 5 bases and J 3 bases; bases outside gene matches: 4. The CDR3 extends over 14 amino acids.

This clone was observed a single time. In DNA, the CDR3 is TGTGCCAGTAGTATCCTGGTTAGCGGGGGGGCCCATGAGCAGTTCTTC. It encodes CASSILVSGGAHEQFF. This chain joins TRBV19 and TRBJ2-1, with 11 bases matching TRBD2. The CDR3 sequence is 16 residues long. Germline V CDR1 and CDR2: LNHDA, SQIVND (reference sequence). J lost 8 bases, V lost 3 bases, and 9 bases had no gene match.

The chain recombines TRBV28 with TRBJ2-1; tentative D call: TRBD1 (6 bases). Trimming left V 6 bases short and J 14 bases short, with 14 bases between. The CDR3 consists of 11 residues. Germline CDR1 is MDHEN and CDR2 is SYDVKM. CDR3 DNA: TGTGCCAGCAGCCAGAACAGGGTTGAGTTCTTC. Protein product: CASSQNRVEFF.

V is TRBV5-1 and J is TRBJ1-2, with D perhaps matching TRBD1 (6 bases). Germline assignment: CDR1 SGHRS and CDR2 YFSETQ. This CDR3 is built from 13 residues. With 3 bases removed from V and 10 bases from J, the gap between germline ends came to 16 bases. Written as DNA, the CDR3 is TGCGCCAGCAGCTGGACCGGGGCAGGGGACTACACCTTC. This gives the protein CASSWTGAGDYTF.

The rearrangement links TRBV5-1 to TRBJ2-4; D possibly corresponds to TRBD2 (5 bases). Germline values: CDR1 SGHRS, CDR2 YFSETQ. V was shortened by 0 bases and J by 1 base, with 17 bases between the two germline ends. CDR3 length: 18 residues. CDR3 DNA sequence: TGCGCCAGCAGCTTGGCCTCAGGTTCCGGGGTTGCCAAAAACATTCAGTACTTC. Protein: CASSLASGSGVAKNIQYF.

The rearrangement links TRBV19 to TRBJ2-5; TRBD2 agrees at 12 bases. V shed 6 bases, J shed 6 bases, and the junction held 8 bases outside the gene matches. In germline, CDR1 is LNHDA, CDR2 SQIVND (reference sequence). This CDR3 comprises 15 residues. CDR3 sequence: CASSPLAGGPKTQYF. The CDR3 DNA reads TGTGCCAGTAGCCCCCTAGCGGGGGGGCCAAAGACCCAGTACTTC.

The chain uses TRBV19 and TRBJ1-2; TRBD1 is a possible D gene (5 bases). CDR3 length: 14 residues. Per the germline V gene, CDR1 is LNHDA and CDR2 is SQIVND (reference sequence). V lost 7 bases and J 4 bases, leaving 16 bases between the germline ends. The CDR3 DNA reads TGTGCCAGTACCATAGGAGGGACCCCCTATGGCTACACCTTC. This translates into CASTIGGTPYGYTF. The full variable domain, in which reference TRBV19 and TRBJ1-2 provide the parts outside the CDR3, is DGGITQSPKYLFRKEGQNVTLSCEQNLNHDAMYWYRQDPGQGLRLIYYSQIVNDFQKGDIAEGYSVSREKKESFPLTVTSAQKNPTAFYLCASTIGGTPYGYTFGSGTRLTVV.

This chain uses TRBV27 with TRBJ2-3; 10 bases are shared with TRBD2. CDR1 is MNHEY and CDR2 is SMNVEV in the germline V gene (reference sequence). Trimming at V came to 0 bases and at J to 0 bases, leaving 9 bases not matched to a gene. The CDR3 length is 19 residues. This chain's CDR3 is CASSLSPPKRGGSTDTQYF. CDR3 nucleotide sequence: TGTGCCAGCAGTTTATCGCCCCCCAAGCGGGGGGGTAGCACAGATACGCAGTATTTT.

The rearrangement joins TRBV19 to TRBJ1-1; unclear D gene. The V gene's germline CDR1 is LNHDA and CDR2 SQIVND (reference sequence). V was shortened by 3 bases and J by 8 bases, with 19 bases between the two germline ends. The CDR3 consists of 15 residues. The CDR3 sequence is CASSMEVSLIQEAFF. The CDR3 DNA follows: TGTGCCAGTAGTATGGAAGTCAGTCTTATCCAAGAAGCTTTCTTT.

The V and J genes are TRBV10-3 and TRBJ1-2; 9 bases are shared with TRBD1. V dropped 5 bases and J dropped 1; count of bases not matched to a gene: 2. Germline V gene data show CDR1 as ENHRY and CDR2 as SYGVKD. The CDR3 consists of 14 residues. In DNA, the CDR3 is TGTGCCATCAGTCGACAGGGGGTTAACTATGGCTACACCTTC. This translates into CAISRQGVNYGYTF.